This T cell receptor (beta chain) was observed in a study of T-cell reconstitution after alpha-beta-depleted transplantation in children. Points from the study as a whole: T-cell numbers and diversity, one year after transplant, stemmed largely from T cells that were newly produced. There were some patients whose high TCRbeta diversity at day 60 came from surviving recipient T cells and thymic progenitors. Expanded graft clones, several hundred of them, were reportedly the source of alpha-beta T cells about two months after transplant.

Turning to this clonotype: Its target is unknown.

CDR3 length: 14 amino acids. Germline V gene sequence: CDR1 SGHVS, CDR2 FNYEAQ. The V gene lost 4 bases and the J gene lost 3 bases, with 12 bases spanning the gap. The library targeted TCRbeta and was prepared with unique molecular identifiers. TCRdb re-analysed the PCR reads in MiXCR, keeping a single row per CDR3 protein. The sample has hundreds of thousands of distinct CDR3 sequences, under 15% seen once. The sample here was PBMCs, taken before TCRalphabeta/CD19-depleted stem cell transplant. The source is a girl aged 2-10 years with congenital amegakaryocytic thrombocytopenia, due to receive a stem cell transplant. V usage is TRBV7-6 and J usage is TRBJ1-1; no clear D gene. The CDR3 loop is CASSSQNFYTEAFF. CDR3 sequence (DNA): TGTGCCAGCAGCTCCCAAAATTTTTACACTGAAGCTTTCTTT.